A single sample gave rise to the 2 T cell receptor beta chains below, sequenced in a study of spatial heterogeneity in lung cancer. Time point in this sample: sample taken at primary tumor resection. Unsorted whole RNA of tumor, nontumor lung or frozen PBMC was sequenced. TCRdb reprocessed the 5' RACE reads via MiXCR and lists one record per CDR3 protein. The repertoire holds approximately 81,000 distinct CDR3 sequences, with roughly an eighth as singletons. This material consisted of PBMCs, taken at surgery. Receptor source: a male donor with early-stage non-small cell lung cancer.

This clonotype was picked up a small number of times. V gene TRBV27 combines with J gene TRBJ2-3, with D hard to call. The CDR3 contains 15 residues. Looked up from germline, CDR1 is MNHEY and CDR2 is SMNVEV (reference sequence). Trimming took off 3 bases at V and 2 bases at J, with 12 bases between the two ends. The CDR3 region has the DNA TGTGCCAGCAGTTTGTCTAGGACGGCCACAGATACGCAGTATTTT. Amino acids: CASSLSRTATDTQYF.

This rearrangement joins TRBV29-1 to TRBJ2-1; D is perhaps TRBD1 (6 bases). The CDR3 totals 14 residues. The germline gives CDR1 SQVTM, CDR2 ANQGSEA. The ends were cut back, 3 bases at V and 6 bases at J, with 15 bases in the middle. CDR3 bases: TGCAGCGTTGAGCCCCCAGGGGCTATCAATGAGCAGTTCTTC. Its protein product is CSVEPPGAINEQFF.